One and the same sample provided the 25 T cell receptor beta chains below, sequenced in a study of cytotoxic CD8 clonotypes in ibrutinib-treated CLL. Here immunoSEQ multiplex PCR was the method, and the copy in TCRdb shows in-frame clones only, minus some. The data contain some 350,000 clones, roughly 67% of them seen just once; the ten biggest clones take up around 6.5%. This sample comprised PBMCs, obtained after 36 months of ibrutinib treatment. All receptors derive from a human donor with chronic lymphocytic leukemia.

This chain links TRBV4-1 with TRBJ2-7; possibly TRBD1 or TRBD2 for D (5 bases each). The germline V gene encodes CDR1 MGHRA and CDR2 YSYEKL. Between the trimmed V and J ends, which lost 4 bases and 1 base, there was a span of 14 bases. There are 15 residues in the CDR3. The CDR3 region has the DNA TGCGCCAGCAGCCGTCCCGGGACGGCATCCTACGAGCAGTACTTC. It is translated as CASSRPGTASYEQYF.

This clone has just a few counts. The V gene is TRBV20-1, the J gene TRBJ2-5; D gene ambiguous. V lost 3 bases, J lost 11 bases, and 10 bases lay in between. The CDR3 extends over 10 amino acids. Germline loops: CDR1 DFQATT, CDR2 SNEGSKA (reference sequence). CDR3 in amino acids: CSARVPPQYF. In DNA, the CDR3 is TGCAGTGCTAGGGTCCCCCCGCAGTACTTC.

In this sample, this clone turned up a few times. In nucleotides, the CDR3 is TGCAGCGTTCAAGGGGGGGACAGGGTTGACGAGCAGTACTTC. Amino acid sequence: CSVQGGDRVDEQYF. This chain connects TRBV29-1 to TRBJ2-7; 9 positions agree with TRBD1. The CDR3 covers 14 residues. V dropped 5 bases and J dropped 5; count of bases not matched to a gene: 10. Germline V gives CDR1 SQVTM, CDR2 ANQGSEA.

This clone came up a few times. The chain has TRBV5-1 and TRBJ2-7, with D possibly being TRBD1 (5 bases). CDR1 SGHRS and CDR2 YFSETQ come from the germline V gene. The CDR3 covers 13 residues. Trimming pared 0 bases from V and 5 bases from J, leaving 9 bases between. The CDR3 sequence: CASSLGFRDEQYF. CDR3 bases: TGCGCCAGCAGCTTGGGTTTCAGGGACGAGCAGTACTTC.

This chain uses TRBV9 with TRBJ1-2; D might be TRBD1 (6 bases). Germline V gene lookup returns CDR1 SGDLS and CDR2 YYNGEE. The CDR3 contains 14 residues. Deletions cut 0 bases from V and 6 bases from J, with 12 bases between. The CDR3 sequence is CASSVAPTGNGYTF. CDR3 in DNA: TGTGCCAGCAGCGTAGCGCCAACAGGGAATGGCTACACCTTC.

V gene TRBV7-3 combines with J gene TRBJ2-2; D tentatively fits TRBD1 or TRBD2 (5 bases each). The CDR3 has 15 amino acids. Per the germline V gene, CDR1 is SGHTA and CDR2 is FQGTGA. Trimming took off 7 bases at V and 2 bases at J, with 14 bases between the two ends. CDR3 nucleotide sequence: TGTGCCAGCATCCACGGGGCAACAAACACCGGGGAGCTGTTTTTT. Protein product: CASIHGATNTGELFF.

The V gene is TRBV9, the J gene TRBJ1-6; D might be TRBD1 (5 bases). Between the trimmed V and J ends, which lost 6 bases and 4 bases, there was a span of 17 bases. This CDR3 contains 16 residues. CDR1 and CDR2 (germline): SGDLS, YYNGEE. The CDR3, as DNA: TGTGCCAGCAACCCGGGACGGGACGGTTATAATTCACCCCTCCACTTT. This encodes CASNPGRDGYNSPLHF.

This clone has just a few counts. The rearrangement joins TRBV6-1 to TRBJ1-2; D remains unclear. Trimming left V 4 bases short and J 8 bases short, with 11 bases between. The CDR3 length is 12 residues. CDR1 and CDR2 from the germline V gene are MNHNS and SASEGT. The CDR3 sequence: CASSVQGSGYTF. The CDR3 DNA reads TGTGCCAGCAGTGTTCAAGGGTCGGGCTACACCTTC.

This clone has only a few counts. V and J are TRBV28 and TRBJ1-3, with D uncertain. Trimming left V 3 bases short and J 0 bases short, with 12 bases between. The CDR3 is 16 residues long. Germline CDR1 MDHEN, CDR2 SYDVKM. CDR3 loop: CASSFPSGASGNTIYF. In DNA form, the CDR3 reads TGTGCCAGCAGTTTTCCTTCTGGAGCCTCTGGAAACACCATATATTTT.

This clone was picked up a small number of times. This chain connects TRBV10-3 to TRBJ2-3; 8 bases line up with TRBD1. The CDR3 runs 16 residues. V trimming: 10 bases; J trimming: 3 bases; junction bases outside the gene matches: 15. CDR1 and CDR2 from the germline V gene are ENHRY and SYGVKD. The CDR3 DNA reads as TGTGCCACCAGGTCAAGGGGTGGACAGGGTACAGATACGCAGTATTTT. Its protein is CATRSRGGQGTDTQYF.

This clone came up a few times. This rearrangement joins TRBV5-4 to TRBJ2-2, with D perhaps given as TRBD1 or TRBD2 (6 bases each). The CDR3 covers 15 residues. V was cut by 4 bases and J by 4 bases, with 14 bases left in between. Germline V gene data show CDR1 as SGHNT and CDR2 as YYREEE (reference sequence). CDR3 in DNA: TGTGCCAGCAGCGCCAGGGGAGGCTCCACCGGGGAGCTGTTTTTT. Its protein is CASSARGGSTGELFF.

DNA for the CDR3: TGTGCCAGCAGTGAGAACGGTCTAGCGGTGACAGATACGCAGTATTTT. Encoded protein: CASSENGLAVTDTQYF. The chain couples TRBV2 to TRBJ2-3; the match to TRBD2 covers 7 bases. Germline V gene data show CDR1 as SNHLY and CDR2 as FYNNEI. Trimming at V came to 3 bases and at J to 3 bases, leaving 9 bases not matched to a gene. This CDR3 spans 16 amino acids.

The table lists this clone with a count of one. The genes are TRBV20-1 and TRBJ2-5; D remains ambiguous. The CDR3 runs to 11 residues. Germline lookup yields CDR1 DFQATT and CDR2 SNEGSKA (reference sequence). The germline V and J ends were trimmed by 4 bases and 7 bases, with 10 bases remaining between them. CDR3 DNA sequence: TGCAGTGCTAAATCCGGGCCGACCCAGTACTTC. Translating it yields CSAKSGPTQYF.

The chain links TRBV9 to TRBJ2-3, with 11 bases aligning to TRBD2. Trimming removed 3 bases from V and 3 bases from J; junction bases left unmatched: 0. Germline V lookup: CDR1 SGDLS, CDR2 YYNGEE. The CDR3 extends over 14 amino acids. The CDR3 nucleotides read TGTGCCAGCAGCGCTAGCGGGGGGACAGATACGCAGTATTTT. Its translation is CASSASGGTDTQYF.

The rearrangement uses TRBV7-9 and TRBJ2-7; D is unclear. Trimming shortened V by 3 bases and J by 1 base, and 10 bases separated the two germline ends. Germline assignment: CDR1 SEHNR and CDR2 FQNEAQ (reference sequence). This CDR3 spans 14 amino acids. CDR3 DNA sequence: TGTGCCAGCAGCTTCCCGGGCGGATCCTACGAGCAGTACTTC. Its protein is CASSFPGGSYEQYF.

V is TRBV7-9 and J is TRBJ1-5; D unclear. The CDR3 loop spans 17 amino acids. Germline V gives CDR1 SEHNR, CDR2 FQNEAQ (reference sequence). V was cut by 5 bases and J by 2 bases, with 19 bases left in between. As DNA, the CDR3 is TGTGCCAGCAGCCAAACCGGAAGGCGTGGGGGCAATCAGCCCCAGCATTTT. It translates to CASSQTGRRGGNQPQHF.

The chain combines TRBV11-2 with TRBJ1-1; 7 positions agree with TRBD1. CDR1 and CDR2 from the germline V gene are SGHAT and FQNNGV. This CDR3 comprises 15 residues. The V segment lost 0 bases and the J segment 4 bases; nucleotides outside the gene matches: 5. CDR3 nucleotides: TGTGCCAGCAGCTTAGACGCGGCAGGGGGCACTGAAGCTTTCTTT. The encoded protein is CASSLDAAGGTEAFF.

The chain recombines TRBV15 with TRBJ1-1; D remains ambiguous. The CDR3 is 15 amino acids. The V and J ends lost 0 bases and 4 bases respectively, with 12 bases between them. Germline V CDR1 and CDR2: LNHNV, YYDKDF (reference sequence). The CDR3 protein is CATSRDRWGGTEAFF. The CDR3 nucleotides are TGTGCCACCAGCAGAGATCGTTGGGGAGGCACTGAAGCTTTCTTT. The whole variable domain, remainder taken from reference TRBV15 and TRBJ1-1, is DAMVIQNPRYQVTQFGKPVTLSCSQTLNHNVMYWYQQKSSQAPKLLFHYYDKDFNNEADTPDNFQSRRPNTSFCFLDIRSPGLGDTAMYLCATSRDRWGGTEAFFGQGTRLTVV.

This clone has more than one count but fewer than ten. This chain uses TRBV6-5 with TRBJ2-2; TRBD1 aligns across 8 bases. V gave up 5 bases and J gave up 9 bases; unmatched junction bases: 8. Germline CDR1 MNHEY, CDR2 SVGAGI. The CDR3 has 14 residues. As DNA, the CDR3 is TGTGCCAGCAGTGTCGGACAGGGCGGCCGGGAGCTGTTTTTT. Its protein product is CASSVGQGGRELFF.

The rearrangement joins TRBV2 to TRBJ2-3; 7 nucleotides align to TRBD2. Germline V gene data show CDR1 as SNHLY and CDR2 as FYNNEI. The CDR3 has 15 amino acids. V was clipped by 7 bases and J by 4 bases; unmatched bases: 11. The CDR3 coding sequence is TGTGCCAGCACCGACGGGGGGTGGGTGGCAGATACGCAGTATTTT. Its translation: CASTDGGWVADTQYF. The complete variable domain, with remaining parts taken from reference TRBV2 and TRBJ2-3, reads EPEVTQTPSHQVTQMGQEVILRCVPISNHLYFYWYRQILGQKVEFLVSFYNNEISEKSEIFDDQFSVERPDGSNFTLKIRSTKLEDSAMYFCASTDGGWVADTQYFGPGTRLTVL.

CDR3: CASSEGGTGTALFF. The CDR3, as DNA: TGTGCCAGCAGTGAGGGGGGAACCGGGACAGCGCTTTTTTTT. J is TRBJ1-4 and V is TRBV6-1, with 7 bases fitting TRBD1. The V gene's germline CDR1 is MNHNS and CDR2 SASEGT. J lost 17 bases, V lost 3 bases, and 15 bases had no gene match. The length of the CDR3 is 14 residues.

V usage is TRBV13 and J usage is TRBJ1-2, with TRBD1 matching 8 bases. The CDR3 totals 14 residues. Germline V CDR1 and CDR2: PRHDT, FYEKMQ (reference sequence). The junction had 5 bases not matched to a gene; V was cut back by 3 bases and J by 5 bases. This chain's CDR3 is CASSFGQGVYGYTF. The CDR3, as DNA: TGTGCCAGCAGCTTCGGACAGGGCGTGTATGGCTACACCTTC.

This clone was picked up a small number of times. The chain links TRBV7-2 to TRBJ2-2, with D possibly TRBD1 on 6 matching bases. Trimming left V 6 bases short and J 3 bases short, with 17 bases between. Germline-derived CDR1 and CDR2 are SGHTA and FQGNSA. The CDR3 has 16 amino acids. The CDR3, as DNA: TGTGCCAGCAGTCAAGGGGGTTTAGGGTACACCGGGGAGCTGTTTTTT. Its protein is CASSQGGLGYTGELFF.

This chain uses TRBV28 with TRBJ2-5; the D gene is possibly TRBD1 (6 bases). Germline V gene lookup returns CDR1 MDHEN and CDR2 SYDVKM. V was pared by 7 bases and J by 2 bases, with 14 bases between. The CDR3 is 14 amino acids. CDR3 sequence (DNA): TGTGCCAGCACCCCTCAGGGGTGGCAAGAGACCCAGTACTTC. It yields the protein CASTPQGWQETQYF.

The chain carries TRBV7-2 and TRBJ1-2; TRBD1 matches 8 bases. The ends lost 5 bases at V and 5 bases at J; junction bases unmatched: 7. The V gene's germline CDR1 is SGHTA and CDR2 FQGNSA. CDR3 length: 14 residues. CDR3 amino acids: CASSPRGRGYGYTF. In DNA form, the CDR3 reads TGTGCCAGCAGCCCCAGGGGGCGGGGTTATGGCTACACCTTC.